This T cell receptor beta chain was sequenced during a study of OX40 agonist ivuxolimab in advanced cancers. Study information: The dose-escalation cohort had hepatocellular carcinoma, melanoma, renal cell or head and neck cancer.

Libraries were prepared by immunoSEQ multiplex PCR; TCRdb keeps only in-frame clonotypes and omits some of them. The data hold about 98,000 clones, with around 90% observed a single time. CDR3 length equals 11 residues. From germline, CDR1 is DFQATT and CDR2 SNEGSKA (reference sequence). The V and J ends lost 5 bases and 3 bases respectively, with 8 bases between them. The sample here was CD4+ or CD8+ T cells sorted from blood, taken in a trial of the OX40 agonist ivuxolimab. The genes are TRBV20-1 and TRBJ2-7; D may be TRBD1 (5 bases). The sequence came from an adult with an advanced solid tumor such as melanoma, head and neck, liver or kidney cancer. CDR3 nucleotide sequence: TGCAGTGCTTTTCAGGGCTACGAGCAGTACTTC. Translation gives CSAFQGYEQYF.